The clone carrying this TCR beta chain came up once. V lost 1 base and J lost 3; bases outside the gene matches: 7. Germline V gene lookup returns CDR1 MGHRA and CDR2 YSYEKL. This CDR3 has 17 amino acids. The data were produced by immunoSEQ multiplex PCR, yet TCRdb's version contains in-frame clones alone and is incomplete. The table lists about 110,000 clones, more than 85% of them singletons. This sample is drawn from a study of control samples from healthy donors and cancer patients. This sequence was found in a woman in her forties or fifties in good health. Sequenced input: blood. The chain employs TRBV4-1 and TRBJ1-2; TRBD1 matches 11 bases. The CDR3 DNA reads as TGCGCCAGCAGCCAAGGGGGACAGGGGGGGATCCACTATGGCTACACCTTC. Its protein is CASSQGGQGGIHYGYTF.